This T cell receptor beta chain is drawn from a study of blood T cell repertoires in COVID-19. Germline V gene lookup returns CDR1 SEHNR and CDR2 FQNEAQ (reference sequence). J lost 7 bases, V lost 8 bases, and 13 bases had no gene match. The CDR3 sequence is 14 residues long. This table comes from immunoSEQ multiplex PCR, and its TCRdb copy is limited to in-frame clones, with some not included. Of around 430,000 clones in the sample, about 83% were seen once. The cohort comprised adults aged about 18 to 100 years residing in approximately 25 US areas. V and J are TRBV7-9 and TRBJ1-1; 7 bases align to TRBD1. The sample taken for sequencing was PBMCs or T cells enriched from blood (not recorded which). The TCR originated in a woman between 45 and 65 years old who had recovered from COVID-19. In DNA form, the CDR3 reads TGTGCCAGCGGATGGGTAGGGGACAGTTATGAAGCTTTCTTT. Translated, it gives CASGWVGDSYEAFF. The full variable domain, rest sourced from reference TRBV7-9 and TRBJ1-1, is DTGVSQNPRHKITKRGQNVTFRCDPISEHNRLYWYRQTLGQGPEFLTYFQNEAQLEKSRLLSDRFSAERPKGSFSTLEIQRTEQGDSAMYLCASGWVGDSYEAFFGQGTRLTVV.